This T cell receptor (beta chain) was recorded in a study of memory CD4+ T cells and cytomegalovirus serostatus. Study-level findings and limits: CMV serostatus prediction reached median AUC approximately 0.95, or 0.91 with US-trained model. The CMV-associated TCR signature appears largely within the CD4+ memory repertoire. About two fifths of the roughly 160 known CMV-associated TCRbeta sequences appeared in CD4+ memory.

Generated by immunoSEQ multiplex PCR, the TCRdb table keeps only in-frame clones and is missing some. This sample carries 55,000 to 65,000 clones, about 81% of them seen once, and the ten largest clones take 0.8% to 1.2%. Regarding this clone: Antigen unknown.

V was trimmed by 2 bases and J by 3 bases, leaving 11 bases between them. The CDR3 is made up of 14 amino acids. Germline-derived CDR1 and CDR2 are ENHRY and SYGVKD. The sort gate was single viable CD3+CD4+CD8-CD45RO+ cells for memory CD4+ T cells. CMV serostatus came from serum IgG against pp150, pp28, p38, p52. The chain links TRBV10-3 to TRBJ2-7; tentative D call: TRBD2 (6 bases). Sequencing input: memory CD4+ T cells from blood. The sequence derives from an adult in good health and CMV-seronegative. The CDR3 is CAISEGTSNYEQYF. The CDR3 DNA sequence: TGTGCCATCAGTGAGGGGACTTCCAACTACGAGCAGTACTTC.